This T cell receptor (beta chain) came from a study of blood T cell repertoires in COVID-19. Study-wide background: Sites across the United States, Italy and Spain contributed samples from acute and convalescent COVID-19. The analysed material was cDNA or gDNA that came from T cells, B-cell-depleted T cells, or PBMCs.

This clone was counted between two and nine times. Authors' processing steps: Counts of nucleated cells, estimated from reference gene primer amplification, were obtained. Data came from immunoSEQ multiplex PCR; TCRdb stores just in-frame clones and leaves some out. V and J calls and clone size are those listed in that table; D and trimming were worked out from the DNA. The profile shows approximately 88,000 clones, around 85% of them singletons. Input material: peripheral blood. The sequence was collected from a woman aged 65 to 85 with acute or convalescent COVID-19.

In DNA form, the CDR3 reads TGTGCCAGTAGTACTTATGGCAATCAGCCCCAGCATTTT. Translating it yields CASSTYGNQPQHF. The chain combines TRBV19 with TRBJ1-5; no firm D call. The germline V gene has CDR1 LNHDA and CDR2 SQIVND (reference sequence). Trimming cost V 4 bases and J 2 bases, with 6 bases left between them. CDR3 length equals 13 residues.